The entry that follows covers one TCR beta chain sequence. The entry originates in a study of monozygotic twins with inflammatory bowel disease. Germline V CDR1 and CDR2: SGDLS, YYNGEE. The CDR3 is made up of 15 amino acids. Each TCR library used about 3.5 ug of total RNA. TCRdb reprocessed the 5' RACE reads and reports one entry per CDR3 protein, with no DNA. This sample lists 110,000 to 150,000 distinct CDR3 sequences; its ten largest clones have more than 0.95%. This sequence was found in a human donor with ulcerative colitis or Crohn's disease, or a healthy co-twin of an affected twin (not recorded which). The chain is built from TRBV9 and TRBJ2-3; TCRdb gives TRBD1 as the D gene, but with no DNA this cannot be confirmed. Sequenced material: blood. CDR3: CASSRSGGSEDTQYF.